Shown below are 2 T cell receptor beta chains from a single sample sequenced in a study of Ad26.COV2.S vaccination and SARS-CoV-2 variants. The sample's treatment: around 19 received Ad26.COV2.S at low or high dose, single or two shots; roughly five received placebo; per-sample allocation not given. Specimens were obtained on day 63 following the first vaccine or placebo injection. The table came from immunoSEQ multiplex PCR; TCRdb's copy has only in-frame clones and leaves some out. The table has 500,000 or so clones, roughly 85% seen once. This specimen consisted of peripheral blood, obtained in a trial of Ad26.COV2.S vaccine versus placebo. The receptors derive from a person aged 18-60 years who received the Ad26.COV2.S COVID-19 vaccine or a placebo.

The chain carries TRBV3-1 (or the pseudogene TRBV3-2) and TRBJ1-1; possible D gene TRBD1, 6 bases. The CDR3 runs 14 residues. Deletions cut 3 bases from V and 1 base from J, with 9 bases between. Germline loops: CDR1 LGHDT, CDR2 YNNKEL (reference sequence). CDR3 protein: CASSHTDRNTEAFF. Written as DNA, the CDR3 is TGTGCCAGCAGCCACACGGACAGGAACACTGAAGCTTTCTTT.

This chain links TRBV9 with TRBJ2-7, with 10 bases identical to TRBD1. The CDR3 loop spans 14 amino acids. Germline V lookup: CDR1 SGDLS, CDR2 YYNGEE. The V gene end was trimmed by 3 bases and the J gene end by 5 bases; junction bases not matched to a gene: 5. Written as DNA, the CDR3 is TGTGCCAGCAGCGGCGGGACAGGGGTTGACGAGCAGTACTTC. Protein: CASSGGTGVDEQYF.